The 5 T cell receptor beta chains below were found in one sample sequenced in a study of cytomegalovirus exposure and HLA in healthy donors. The primer mix had 60 Vbeta and 13 Jbeta primers. Sequenced by immunoSEQ multiplex PCR; TCRdb stores in-frame clones only, minus some. The sample lists under 150,000 clones, over 65% occurring once. The sequencing input was PBMCs. These receptors were taken from a male donor in good health and CMV-seronegative.

V and J are TRBV5-4 and TRBJ1-1; 10 bases map to TRBD1. Trimming removed 6 bases from V and 4 bases from J; junction bases left unmatched: 6. CDR1 is SGHNT and CDR2 is YYREEE in the germline V gene (reference sequence). The CDR3 extends over 14 amino acids. CDR3 bases: TGTGCCAGCACCTCTGGGGACAGGGGCACTGAAGCTTTCTTT. Translated, it gives CASTSGDRGTEAFF.

This clone turned up a few times. This sequence joins TRBV6-5 and TRBJ2-5; no firm D call. Trimming took off 6 bases at V and 4 bases at J, with 15 bases between the two ends. The germline V gene encodes CDR1 MNHEY and CDR2 SVGAGI. The CDR3 runs to 14 residues. This chain's CDR3 is CASSPSFPLETQYF. The CDR3 DNA reads TGTGCCAGCAGCCCAAGCTTCCCCTTAGAGACCCAGTACTTC.

The V and J genes are TRBV7-6 and TRBJ2-7, with D maybe TRBD1 (5 bases). The CDR3 is 14 amino acids. The V and J ends lost 3 bases and 5 bases respectively, with 14 bases between them. CDR1 SGHVS and CDR2 FNYEAQ come from the germline V gene. CDR3 in DNA: TGTGCCAGCAGCTTTGGGAAACTGACAGACGAGCAGTACTTC. Its translation: CASSFGKLTDEQYF.

This chain joins TRBV10-3 and TRBJ2-7; D is perhaps TRBD1 (7 bases). Germline lookup yields CDR1 ENHRY and CDR2 SYGVKD. V gave up 0 bases and J gave up 3 bases, with 12 bases separating them. The CDR3 runs 15 residues. As DNA, the CDR3 is TGTGCCATCAGTGAGTCGGGGGGACAGCGCTACGAGCAGTACTTC. Its protein is CAISESGGQRYEQYF.

This chain connects TRBV5-4 to TRBJ1-2, with TRBD1 matching over 8 bases. The CDR3 runs to 14 residues. J lost 4 bases, V lost 6 bases, and 8 bases had no gene match. Germline-derived CDR1 and CDR2 are SGHNT and YYREEE (reference sequence). The CDR3 DNA sequence: TGTGCCAGCACCATTACCGGACAGGGCTATGGCTACACCTTC. Its protein is CASTITGQGYGYTF.